The 18 T cell receptor beta chains presented below share a single source sample, sequenced in a study of T cell clonality in common variable immunodeficiency. TCRdb keeps only in-frame clones here, not all; method: immunoSEQ multiplex PCR. The specimen has roughly 52,000 clones, none found just once. Sequencing used peripheral blood mononuclear cells. Receptors originate from a person aged 18 to 70 in good health.

This clone appeared many times. The read comes to an end 3 residues before the CDR3 does, leaving the germline J gene to fill in the end. The chain links TRBV5-6 to TRBJ2-1; D is perhaps TRBD2 (5 bases). Trimming left V 4 bases short and J 8 bases short, with 19 bases between. The CDR3 extends over 15 amino acids. Germline CDR1 is SGHDT and CDR2 is YYEEEE. The CDR3 sequence: CASSTGWLANDEQFF. The CDR3 bases that were read are TGTGCCAGCAGCACTGGGTGGCTAGCCAACGATGAG.

Many counts were recorded for this clone. The observed sequence ends 3 residues before the CDR3 terminus, with the missing tail filled in from the germline J gene. The V call is TRBV20-1, the J call TRBJ1-1; TRBD1 agrees at 8 bases. The CDR3 is 14 amino acids. Germline V gene lookup returns CDR1 DFQATT and CDR2 SNEGSKA (reference sequence). The junction had 8 bases not matched to a gene; V was cut back by 3 bases and J by 5 bases. This chain's CDR3 is CSASLIQGGTEAFF. The part of the CDR3 DNA that was read is TGCAGTGCTAGTTTGATACAGGGGGGTACTGAA.

This clone has more than one count but fewer than ten. CDR3 residues: CASSWGASGITDTQYF. The CDR3 DNA, read in part, is TGCGCCAGCAGCTGGGGGGCTAGCGGGATCACAGATACG. The chain couples TRBV5-1 to TRBJ2-3; TRBD2 matches at 9 bases. The read gets to within 3 residues of the CDR3 end, and the germline J gene fills in the rest. The CDR3 has 16 residues. The germline V gene has CDR1 SGHRS and CDR2 YFSETQ. Trimming at V came to 3 bases and at J to 2 bases, leaving 7 bases not matched to a gene. The whole variable domain, filled in from reference TRBV5-1 and TRBJ2-3, reads KAGVTQTPRYLIKTRGQQVTLSCSPISGHRSVSWYQQTPGQGLQFLFEYFSETQRNKGNFPGRFSGRQFSNSRSEMNVSTLELGDSALYLCASSWGASGITDTQYFGPGTRLTVL.

This clone was detected many times. The CDR3 DNA, read in part, is TGTGCCTGCGGACTAGCGGGAGGATTGACCGGGGAG. Translation: CACGLAGGLTGE. The whole CDR3 reads CACGLAGGLTGELFF. The chain joins TRBV2 to TRBJ2-2; 14 bases are shared with TRBD2. The read ends 3 residues before the CDR3 terminus; that terminus is restored from the germline J gene. CDR3 length equals 15 residues. Germline-derived CDR1 and CDR2 are SNHLY and FYNNEI. Trimming at V came to 11 bases and at J to 5 bases, leaving 7 bases not matched to a gene.

At least ten counts were recorded for this clone. The CDR3 extends 3 residues past the end of the read, so its final part is completed from the germline J gene. The J gene is TRBJ2-7, the V gene TRBV6-1, with D possibly matching TRBD1 (5 bases). V was trimmed by 4 bases and J by 1 base, leaving 8 bases between them. Germline CDR1 is MNHNS and CDR2 is SASEGT. This CDR3 has 13 residues. The covered CDR3 bases are TGTGCCAGCAGTGGACAGTTATCCTACGAG. Protein product: CASSGQLSYE. The whole CDR3 protein reads CASSGQLSYEQYF.

This clone was counted many times. Read coverage stops 3 residues before the CDR3 terminus; the germline J gene supplies the remainder. The rearrangement uses TRBV5-1 and TRBJ2-1, with 8 bases that match TRBD1. This CDR3 has 14 amino acids. Germline CDR1 and CDR2: SGHRS and YFSETQ. The V and J ends lost 4 bases and 7 bases, in that order; junction bases with no gene match: 7. The sequenced CDR3 bases are TGCGCCAGCAGCACCTCAGGGGGCGGGAATGAG. This encodes CASSTSGGGNE. The full-length CDR3 reads as CASSTSGGGNEQFF. Full variable domain (outside the CDR3, taken from reference TRBV5-1 and TRBJ2-1): KAGVTQTPRYLIKTRGQQVTLSCSPISGHRSVSWYQQTPGQGLQFLFEYFSETQRNKGNFPGRFSGRQFSNSRSEMNVSTLELGDSALYLCASSTSGGGNEQFFGPGTRLTVL.

This clone appeared many times. The read finishes 3 residues shy of the CDR3 end, and the germline J gene is used to complete it. J is TRBJ2-2 and V is TRBV20-1; D not certain. CDR3 length: 14 amino acids. V gave up 0 bases and J gave up 7 bases, with 12 bases separating them. Germline lookup yields CDR1 DFQATT and CDR2 SNEGSKA (reference sequence). Incomplete CDR3 DNA: TGCAGTGCTAGAGATGGCTCCAGGATCGGGGAG. Translation: CSARDGSRIGE. The CDR3 as a whole reads CSARDGSRIGELFF.

This clone was found a few times. The CDR3 is cut off 3 residues early in the read; its end comes from the germline J gene. This chain links TRBV18 with TRBJ2-1; D gene uncertain. This CDR3 contains 15 residues. Germline V gene lookup returns CDR1 KGHSH and CDR2 LQKENI. V was trimmed by 4 bases and J by 4 bases, leaving 14 bases between them. CDR3 protein: CASSLARMGYNEQFF. The covered CDR3 bases are TGTGCCAGCTCACTAGCCCGTATGGGTTACAATGAG.

Notes on this clone: The observed sequence ends 3 residues before the CDR3 terminus, with the missing tail filled in from the germline J gene. V usage is TRBV5-1 and J usage is TRBJ2-3; 9 nucleotides line up with TRBD1. This CDR3 has 14 residues. In germline, CDR1 is SGHRS, CDR2 YFSETQ. The DNA read from the CDR3 is TGCGCCAGCAGAGCCCGGACAGGGGAAGAGACG. Its translation: CASRARTGEET. The complete CDR3 protein is CASRARTGEETQYF.

This clone came up many times. The read terminates 3 residues ahead of where the CDR3 ends, so the germline J gene completes it. The chain recombines TRBV11-2 with TRBJ2-4, with D possibly matching TRBD1 (6 bases). CDR3 size: 13 residues. Per germline, CDR1 SGHAT and CDR2 FQNNGV. The CDR3 loop reads CASSPQDSRIQYF. The CDR3 bases that were read are TGTGCCAGCAGTCCCCAGGACAGCAGGATT.

In the case of this clone: The read is 3 residues too short to cover the CDR3 end, so that end is filled in from the germline J gene. The gene calls are TRBV6-4 and TRBJ2-3, with 8 bases identical to TRBD2. The trim removed 3 bases at V and 3 bases at J, leaving 2 bases unmatched. The germline V gene encodes CDR1 MRHNA and CDR2 SNTAGT. The CDR3 has 14 residues. CDR3 in amino acids: CASSEIAGTDTQYF. The covered CDR3 bases are TGTGCCAGCAGTGAAATAGCGGGAACAGATACG.

Ten or more counts support this clone. The read halts 3 residues ahead of the CDR3 end, with the missing end drawn from the germline J gene. The chain uses TRBV12-3 or TRBV12-4 and TRBJ2-3; 8 bases align to TRBD2. This CDR3 region has 13 residues. The CDR3 is CASSLTLAAPQYF. CDR3 bases read: TGTGCCAGCAGTTTAACACTAGCGGCCCCG.

Details on this clone: A much larger clone lies one base from this, so it may be a read error. Coverage ceases 3 residues before the CDR3 finishes, and the germline J gene fills in the end. The chain carries TRBV6-2 or TRBV6-3 and TRBJ2-3; 9 bases map to TRBD1. This CDR3 region has 16 residues. Looked up from germline, CDR1 is MNHEY and CDR2 is SVGEGT. CDR3 amino acids: CASTDDRGVGNQPQYF. The covered CDR3 bases are TGTGCCAGCACCGACGACAGGGGGGTGGGCAATCAGCCG.

This clone was counted ten times or more. The read ends 3 residues before the CDR3 terminus; that terminus is restored from the germline J gene. The chain carries TRBV20-1 and TRBJ2-2; the D gene is possibly TRBD2 (7 bases). This CDR3 is 15 amino acids long. Germline loops: CDR1 DFQATT, CDR2 SNEGSKA (reference sequence). The sequenced CDR3 bases are TGCAGTGCTAAGGGGGAGGGAAGGGCTAATGAAAAG. Its protein product is CSAKGEGRANEK. The whole CDR3 region reads CSAKGEGRANEKLFF.

The sequenced part of the CDR3 DNA is TGTGCCTGGACCCCGGACAACCGCAATCAGCCC. As protein: CAWTPDNRNQP. The complete CDR3 reads CAWTPDNRNQPQHF. The rearrangement links TRBV30 to TRBJ1-5, with TRBD1 as a possible D gene (5 bases). The sequence runs out 3 residues before the end of the CDR3; the remainder is reconstructed from the germline J gene. The V end lost 4 bases, the J end lost 2 bases, and 12 bases lay between the germline ends. This CDR3 contains 14 residues. The germline gives CDR1 GTSNPN, CDR2 SVGIG (reference sequence).

This clone was found many times. With the read ending 3 residues before the CDR3 end, the germline J gene is used to fill in that end. J is TRBJ2-1 and V is TRBV7-3; D not resolved. Germline V gene lookup returns CDR1 SGHTA and CDR2 FQGTGA. This CDR3 contains 10 residues. The CDR3 DNA, read in part, is TGTGAAACTTTGTCCGATGAG. This encodes CETLSDE. In full, the CDR3 reads CETLSDEQFF.

This clone was counted only a few times. CDR3 protein: CASSFQDRGLRNEQFF. The CDR3 DNA, read in part, is TGTGCCAGCAGCTTTCAAGACAGGGGGCTACGGAATGAG. The chain joins TRBV7-3 to TRBJ2-1; 10 nucleotides line up with TRBD1. The read terminates 3 residues ahead of where the CDR3 ends, so the germline J gene completes it. The ends lost 3 bases at V and 7 bases at J; junction bases unmatched: 9. CDR1 SGHTA and CDR2 FQGTGA come from the germline V gene. The CDR3 covers 16 residues.

This clone was observed many times. Read coverage stops 3 residues before the CDR3 terminus; the germline J gene supplies the remainder. The chain links TRBV20-1 to TRBJ1-2, with 8 bases that match TRBD1. The CDR3 spans 13 residues. Germline V gene lookup returns CDR1 DFQATT and CDR2 SNEGSKA (reference sequence). V shed 3 bases and J 4 bases; nucleotides not matched to a gene: 4. CDR3 DNA, as far as it was read: TGCAGTGCTAGCAGGGGGCGCCCCTATGGC. Translated, it gives CSASRGRPYG. The CDR3 as a whole reads CSASRGRPYGYTF.